These 30 T cell receptor beta chains share one sample of origin, sequenced in a study of CD8+ T cells in alopecia areata. Sequencing used cDNA as its template, made by extracting RNA and reverse transcribing it. The repertoire was sequenced with immunoSEQ multiplex PCR; TCRdb's copy has only in-frame clones and lacks some. The data show approximately 300,000 clones, with none appearing a single time. Cutaneous lymph node cells were pooled, and they were sorted using CD4, CD8alpha, NKG2D, NKG2ACE and other markers. The sequenced sample consisted of CD4+ T cells sorted from a lymph node. Receptor source: a C3H/HeJ mouse with alopecia areata. MHC haplotype: H2-k.

A note on this clone: Mouse gene names apply. The missing CDR3 end, 4 residues past where the read stops, is filled in from the germline J gene. The sample has other DNA sequences that encode this CDR3 too. The chain uses TRBV14 and TRBJ2-1; 11 positions agree with TRBD2. Germline V gene data show CDR1 as SGHDT and CDR2 as FRDEAV. Losses at the gene ends were 4 bases for V and 1 base for J; bases not matched to a gene: 4. The CDR3 sequence is 16 residues long. The sequenced part of the CDR3 DNA is TGTGCCAGCAGTACCGGGACTGGGGGAAACTATGCT. Translated, it gives CASSTGTGGNYA. The full CDR3 is CASSTGTGGNYAEQFF.

About this clone itself: Germline and genes here are mouse. Coverage ceases 4 residues before the CDR3 finishes, and the germline J gene fills in the end. The chain combines TRBV13-3 with TRBJ2-1, with 9 bases that match TRBD2. CDR1 is NNHDY and CDR2 is SYVADS in the germline V gene. This CDR3 is 15 amino acids long. Trimming at V came to 3 bases and at J to 1 base, leaving 2 bases not matched to a gene. The covered CDR3 bases are TGTGCCAGCAGTGGGACTGGGGAAAACTATGCT. It yields the protein CASSGTGENYA. The CDR3 in its entirety is CASSGTGENYAEQFF.

A word on this clone: Gene names refer to mouse genes. With the read ending 4 residues before the CDR3 end, the germline J gene is used to fill in that end. V is TRBV1 and J is TRBJ2-1, with 10 positions matching TRBD2. The V and J ends lost 4 bases and 5 bases, in that order; junction bases with no gene match: 2. This CDR3 region has 14 residues. Germline V gene data show CDR1 as NSQYPW and CDR2 as LRSPGD (reference sequence). The CDR3 DNA, read in part, is TGCACCTGCAGTGGCTGGGGGGGCGATGCT. Residues: CTCSGWGGDA. Given in full, the CDR3 is CTCSGWGGDAEQFF.

This clone appeared a few times. Gene and germline names: mouse. The read terminates 4 residues ahead of where the CDR3 ends, so the germline J gene completes it. The chain uses TRBV13-2 and TRBJ1-2; 8 bases map to TRBD1. Trimming cost V 0 bases and J 4 bases; bases outside gene matches: 2. CDR1 and CDR2 from the germline V gene are NNHNN and SYGAGS (reference sequence). The CDR3 length is 14 residues. Incomplete CDR3 DNA: TGTGCCAGCGGTGATGCCAGGGGGCTCTCC. Amino acid sequence: CASGDARGLS. The full CDR3 is CASGDARGLSDYTF.

A remark on this clone: Gene names denote mouse genes. Read coverage stops 4 residues before the CDR3 terminus; the germline J gene supplies the remainder. This CDR3 is also generated by other DNA sequences in the sample. J is TRBJ2-3 and V is TRBV19; no clear D. The germline V gene has CDR1 FNHDT and CDR2 SITEND (reference sequence). There are 13 residues in the CDR3. V was cut by 2 bases and J by 0 bases, with 4 bases left in between. The sequenced CDR3 bases are TGTGCCAGCAGTATTTCAAGTGCAGAA. Translated: CASSISSAE. The full CDR3 protein is CASSISSAETLYF. The entire variable domain, with the rest obtained from reference TRBV19 and TRBJ2-3, is as follows: GGIITQTPKFLIGQEGQKLTLKCQQNFNHDTMYWYRQDSGKGLRLIYYSITENDLQKGDLSEGYDASREKKSSFSLTVTSAQKNEMAVFLCASSISSAETLYFGSGTRLTVL.

Details on this clone: Gene labels here are mouse ones. The read falls 4 residues short of the CDR3 end, and the missing part is taken from the germline J gene. The chain uses TRBV13-3 and TRBJ2-1, with no clear D. CDR3 length equals 11 residues. CDR1 and CDR2 from the germline V gene are NNHDY and SYVADS. The covered CDR3 bases are TGTGCCAGCATATTGACAGCT. It translates to CASILTA. The entire CDR3 sequence reads CASILTAEQFF.

This clone has more than one count but fewer than ten. Gene names follow the mouse nomenclature. The CDR3 goes on 4 residues after the read ends, and that part is filled in from the germline J gene. The chain joins TRBV13-1 to TRBJ1-1, with D possibly matching TRBD1 (5 bases). There are 14 residues in the CDR3. Germline CDR1 reads NSHNY; CDR2 reads SYGAGN. The ends were cut back, 1 base at V and 1 base at J, with 8 bases in the middle. The sequenced CDR3 bases are TGTGCCAGCAGTGATTTCAGGGCGAACACA. Translating it yields CASSDFRANT. The entire CDR3 protein is CASSDFRANTEVFF.

This clone was counted a few times. These gene names are mouse names. Read sequence stops 4 residues before the CDR3 end, and the germline J gene provides the missing end. This chain connects TRBV13-3 to TRBJ2-1, with D possibly TRBD2 on 5 matching bases. This CDR3 comprises 14 residues. Germline values: CDR1 NNHDY, CDR2 SYVADS. V lost 2 bases to trimming and J lost 6 bases, with 12 bases between them. The CDR3 DNA, read in part, is TGTGCCAGCAGTGAAGGACTCCCTAGTGCT. It encodes CASSEGLPSA. The whole CDR3 protein reads CASSEGLPSAEQFF.

The table lists this clone with many counts. The gene names here belong to mouse. The read ends 4 residues early relative to the CDR3; the germline J gene fills the gap. The identical CDR3 is also encoded by other nucleotide sequences in the sample. The chain links TRBV1 to TRBJ2-7; no firm D call. Germline V gene lookup returns CDR1 NSQYPW and CDR2 LRSPGD (reference sequence). The V end lost 1 base, the J end lost 3 bases, and 4 bases lay between the germline ends. CDR3 length equals 12 residues. The sequenced CDR3 bases are TGCACCTGCAGTGCAGGGGGCTAT. Translating gives CTCSAGGY. The full CDR3 protein reads CTCSAGGYEQYF.

This clone was seen repeatedly, ten times or more. All gene names here are mouse names. The read ends 4 residues early relative to the CDR3; the germline J gene fills the gap. At the DNA level, this CDR3 is encoded by other sequences in the same sample as well. This chain joins TRBV1 and TRBJ1-2; 7 positions match TRBD1. In germline, CDR1 is NSQYPW, CDR2 LRSPGD (reference sequence). The CDR3 length is 13 residues. V was pared by 5 bases and J by 2 bases, with 2 bases of the junction left unmatched. This chain's CDR3 is CTCSPGQNSDYTF. The CDR3 DNA, read in part, is TGCACCTGCAGTCCGGGACAGAACTCC.

Notes on this clone: Gene names follow the mouse nomenclature. Sequencing ends 4 residues short of the CDR3 end; the germline J gene provides the rest. The sample carries other DNA sequences with the same CDR3. This chain uses TRBV13-2 with TRBJ2-2; TRBD1 agrees at 10 bases. J was trimmed by 1 base and V by 5 bases; bases with no gene match: 2. Germline V gene sequence: CDR1 NNHNN, CDR2 SYGAGS (reference sequence). The CDR3 runs 15 residues. CDR3 loop: CASGRDRGNTGQLYF. The sequenced CDR3 bases are TGTGCCAGCGGCCGGGACAGGGGAAACACCGGG.

Concerning this clone itself: Gene names refer to mouse genes. Coverage ceases 3 residues before the CDR3 finishes, and the germline J gene fills in the end. This sequence joins TRBV19 and TRBJ1-6, with 9 positions matching TRBD1. TRBJ1-6 is labeled an ORF, and its function is uncertain. V dropped 5 bases and J dropped 7; count of bases not matched to a gene: 7. The CDR3 runs to 15 residues. Germline V CDR1 and CDR2: FNHDT, SITEND (reference sequence). CDR3 protein: CASRKGQGGNSPLYF. The DNA read from the CDR3 is TGTGCCAGCAGAAAGGGACAGGGAGGGAATTCGCCC.

This clone was observed a handful of times. Mouse names are used for the genes. Sequencing ends 4 residues short of the CDR3 end; the germline J gene provides the rest. The chain has TRBV13-3 and TRBJ1-2; 9 bases are shared with TRBD1. The CDR3 is 14 amino acids. Per the germline V gene, CDR1 is NNHDY and CDR2 is SYVADS. V shed 5 bases, J shed 3 bases, and the junction held 5 bases outside the gene matches. Partial CDR3 DNA: TGTGCCAGCAGGAGGGACAGGGTGGACTCC. This translates into CASRRDRVDS. In full, the CDR3 reads CASRRDRVDSDYTF.

Comments on this clone: Gene and germline names: mouse. The observed sequence ends 4 residues before the CDR3 terminus, with the missing tail filled in from the germline J gene. The identical CDR3 is also encoded by other nucleotide sequences in the sample. The chain links TRBV13-3 to TRBJ1-1; TRBD1 might be the D (6 bases). Germline V gene lookup returns CDR1 NNHDY and CDR2 SYVADS. Trimming cost V 0 bases and J 0 bases, with 6 bases left between them. This CDR3 has 14 residues. The CDR3 reads CASSDGTANTEVFF. The sequenced CDR3 bases are TGTGCCAGCAGTGATGGGACAGCAAACACA.

Points on this clone: Mouse gene names apply. The sequence runs out 4 residues before the end of the CDR3; the remainder is reconstructed from the germline J gene. This chain connects TRBV5 to TRBJ1-1; possible D gene TRBD1, 6 bases. The CDR3 runs 15 residues. Deletions cut 3 bases from V and 0 bases from J, with 11 bases between. Looked up from germline, CDR1 is LGHNA and CDR2 is YNLKQL (reference sequence). The part of the CDR3 DNA that was read is TGTGCCAGCAGCCACCACAGGGAATCAAACACA. Protein sequence: CASSHHRESNT. The CDR3 in its entirety is CASSHHRESNTEVFF.

Points on this clone: Gene names refer to mouse genes. The CDR3 goes on 4 residues after the read ends, and that part is filled in from the germline J gene. The genes are TRBV5 and TRBJ2-5; tentative D call: TRBD2 (5 bases). V was cut by 4 bases and J by 3 bases, with 14 bases left in between. Germline V lookup: CDR1 LGHNA, CDR2 YNLKQL (reference sequence). CDR3 size: 15 residues. The CDR3 reads CASSPRWEIQDTQYF. CDR3 DNA, as far as it was read: TGTGCCAGCAGCCCCCGCTGGGAGATACAAGAC.

The sample holds a few counts of this clone. Germline and genes: mouse. Read sequence stops 3 residues before the CDR3 end, and the germline J gene provides the missing end. This chain links TRBV19 with TRBJ1-6; 7 nucleotides line up with TRBD1. TRBJ1-6 belongs to the ORF category, with a function that is uncertain. The CDR3 is made up of 15 amino acids. The trim removed 4 bases at V and 7 bases at J, leaving 8 bases unmatched. Germline V CDR1 and CDR2: FNHDT, SITEND (reference sequence). The CDR3 bases that were read are TGTGCCAGCAGTTCAAGACAGGGTGGGAATTCGCCC. Translating it yields CASSSRQGGNSP. The CDR3 in its entirety is CASSSRQGGNSPLYF.

In this sample, this clone turned up a few times. Gene names are mouse gene names. The DNA ends 4 residues before the CDR3 does, and the rest of the CDR3 is filled in from the germline J gene. In the same sample, other DNA sequences code for this CDR3. V gene TRBV13-1 combines with J gene TRBJ2-5; 7 nucleotides line up with TRBD2. CDR1 and CDR2 from the germline V gene are NSHNY and SYGAGN. The ends lost 5 bases at V and 2 bases at J; junction bases unmatched: 5. The CDR3 covers 14 residues. The CDR3 reads CASSDSGGQDTQYF. CDR3 DNA (partial): TGTGCCAGCAGCGACTCTGGGGGCCAAGAC.

The sample holds a few counts of this clone. Each gene name is a mouse one. The read falls 4 residues short of the CDR3 end, and the missing part is taken from the germline J gene. This CDR3 is also generated by other DNA sequences in the sample. The J gene is TRBJ2-1, the V gene TRBV1, with D possibly matching TRBD2 (6 bases). Trimming removed 1 base from V and 3 bases from J, with 7 bases in between. There are 14 residues in the CDR3. Germline V lookup: CDR1 NSQYPW, CDR2 LRSPGD (reference sequence). CDR3 DNA (partial): TGCACCTGCAGTGCAGGGGACTCCTATGCT. Protein: CTCSAGDSYA. In full, the CDR3 is CTCSAGDSYAEQFF.

This clone was counted a few times. Genes here carry mouse names. The missing CDR3 end, 4 residues past where the read stops, is filled in from the germline J gene. The V gene is TRBV13-3, the J gene TRBJ2-3; D perhaps matches TRBD1 (5 bases). Between the trimmed V and J ends, which lost 5 bases and 2 bases, there was a span of 15 bases. Germline CDR1 is NNHDY and CDR2 is SYVADS. This CDR3 spans 15 amino acids. This chain's CDR3 is CASRGPGFAAETLYF. The CDR3 bases that were read are TGTGCCAGCAGGGGCCCAGGGTTTGCTGCAGAA.

This clone turned up a few times. Gene names are mouse gene names. From the germline J gene comes the end of the CDR3, since the read stops 4 residues before it. The identical CDR3 is also encoded by other nucleotide sequences in the sample. The rearrangement links TRBV5 to TRBJ2-5; perhaps TRBD2 as D (5 bases). Trimming stripped 0 bases from V and 2 bases from J, with 9 bases between. CDR3 length: 15 amino acids. Germline-derived CDR1 and CDR2 are LGHNA and YNLKQL (reference sequence). The CDR3 protein is CASSQDLGGQDTQYF. CDR3 DNA (partial): TGTGCCAGCAGCCAAGATCTGGGTGGCCAAGAC.

Concerning this clone itself: Gene names refer to mouse genes. The read terminates 4 residues before the CDR3 end, so the remaining end is supplied by the germline J gene. The chain recombines TRBV19 with TRBJ2-1, with 7 bases that match TRBD1. The CDR3 covers 12 residues. Losses at the gene ends were 6 bases for V and 6 bases for J; bases not matched to a gene: 3. CDR1 FNHDT and CDR2 SITEND come from the germline V gene (reference sequence). The CDR3 sequence is CASKTGIAEQFF. The part of the CDR3 DNA that was read is TGTGCCAGCAAGACAGGGATTGCT.

This clone was observed a handful of times. Any gene name here is a mouse gene name. The CDR3 end falls 4 residues outside the read, so it is completed with the germline J gene. This chain uses TRBV19 with TRBJ2-3; 7 bases are a match to TRBD1. Losses at the gene ends were 10 bases for V and 3 bases for J; bases not matched to a gene: 5. CDR1 and CDR2 (germline): FNHDT, SITEND (reference sequence). The CDR3 covers 12 residues. The CDR3 loop reads CASADRAETLYF. The covered CDR3 bases are TGTGCCTCTGCGGACAGGGCAGAA.

This clone has just a few counts. Germline and genes: mouse. The read terminates 4 residues before the CDR3 end, so the remaining end is supplied by the germline J gene. Other DNA sequences in the sample encode the same CDR3. This sequence joins TRBV5 and TRBJ2-7; 11 bases map to TRBD1. The CDR3 covers 15 residues. CDR1 is LGHNA and CDR2 is YNLKQL in the germline V gene (reference sequence). CDR3: CASSQDRDRGYEQYF. The sequenced part of the CDR3 DNA is TGTGCCAGCAGCCAAGACCGGGACAGGGGGTAT.

This clone was observed many times. The gene symbols are mouse symbols. The read finishes 3 residues shy of the CDR3 end, and the germline J gene is used to complete it. Other DNA sequences in the sample encode the same CDR3. This chain joins TRBV19 and TRBJ1-6, with D unresolved. TRBJ1-6 belongs to the ORF category, with a function that is uncertain. In germline, CDR1 is FNHDT, CDR2 SITEND (reference sequence). The CDR3 loop spans 15 amino acids. The ends were cut back, 1 base at V and 0 bases at J, with 5 bases in the middle. CDR3 protein: CASSITDSYNSPLYF. The DNA read from the CDR3 is TGTGCCAGCAGTATAACAGATTCCTATAATTCGCCC.

Note on this clone: The listed genes are named as in mouse. The CDR3 goes on 4 residues after the read ends, and that part is filled in from the germline J gene. The sample has other DNA sequences that encode this CDR3 too. V usage is TRBV13-1 and J usage is TRBJ2-1, with D maybe TRBD2 (6 bases). Per the germline V gene, CDR1 is NSHNY and CDR2 is SYGAGN. This CDR3 is built from 13 residues. V was trimmed by 2 bases and J by 5 bases, leaving 8 bases between them. Partial CDR3 DNA: TGTGCCAGCAGTGACTGGGGAAATGCT. It codes for CASSDWGNA. The whole CDR3 sequence is CASSDWGNAEQFF.

This clone was detected a few times. Genes and germline are mouse. With the read ending 4 residues before the CDR3 end, the germline J gene is used to fill in that end. This sequence joins TRBV19 and TRBJ2-7; 11 nucleotides agree with TRBD2. Germline trimming cut 4 bases from V and 1 base from J; bases unmatched to any gene: 4. From germline, CDR1 is FNHDT and CDR2 SITEND (reference sequence). CDR3 length equals 15 residues. The CDR3 DNA, read in part, is TGTGCCAGCAGTCCCCGGGACTGGGGGTCCTAT. This translates into CASSPRDWGSY. In full, the CDR3 reads CASSPRDWGSYEQYF.

This clone was counted many times. Germline and genes: mouse. With the read ending 4 residues before the CDR3 end, the germline J gene is used to fill in that end. The chain links TRBV17 to TRBJ1-2, with D possibly TRBD1 on 5 matching bases. The length of the CDR3 is 13 residues. Looked up from germline, CDR1 is MNHDT and CDR2 is YYDKIL. V was shortened by 3 bases and J by 1 base, with 6 bases between the two germline ends. The chain's CDR3 is CASSSTGNSDYTF. CDR3 bases read: TGTGCTAGCAGTAGCACAGGAAACTCC.

About this clone itself: Genes and germline are mouse. The CDR3 extends 4 residues past the end of the read, so its final part is completed from the germline J gene. The V and J genes are TRBV5 and TRBJ2-5; TRBD2 might be the D (6 bases). V was clipped by 0 bases and J by 0 bases, with 13 bases between them. Germline V gives CDR1 LGHNA, CDR2 YNLKQL (reference sequence). The CDR3 has 17 amino acids. Partial CDR3 DNA: TGTGCCAGCAGCCAAGATGGGTGGGGGACTAACCAAGAC. Translated: CASSQDGWGTNQD. The whole CDR3 sequence is CASSQDGWGTNQDTQYF.

In the case of this clone: Mouse gene names apply. The read finishes 4 residues shy of the CDR3 end, and the germline J gene is used to complete it. The V gene is TRBV31, the J gene TRBJ2-7, with 9 bases aligning to TRBD1. The length of the CDR3 is 13 residues. Germline V gives CDR1 GKSSPN, CDR2 SITVG. The CDR3: CAWSRQGGYEQYF. CDR3 DNA (partial): TGTGCCTGGAGTAGACAGGGGGGGTAT.